This T cell receptor beta chain was retrieved from a study of cytomegalovirus exposure and HLA in healthy donors. Losses at the gene ends were 3 bases for V and 1 base for J; bases not matched to a gene: 9. CDR1 and CDR2 (germline): MNHEY, SMNVEV (reference sequence). This CDR3 is 17 amino acids long. The PCR ran on 60 Vbeta and 13 Jbeta primers. Clones were read by immunoSEQ multiplex PCR, and TCRdb kept only the in-frame ones, dropping some. Among about 35,000 clones listed, roughly 90% were seen once. General observations from the study: In a later analysis, at a false discovery rate of 0.05, 17,000 or so TCR beta sequences were associated with HLA alleles.

Of note for this clone: Its antigen is not known.

The sample consisted of PBMCs. This receptor was obtained from a woman younger than 30 in good health and CMV-seronegative. This sequence joins TRBV27 and TRBJ2-1; 7 nucleotides agree with TRBD2. The CDR3 DNA is TGTGCCAGCAGTTTGCTTAGGCTAGCGGTTTCCTACAATGAGCAGTTCTTC. This codes for CASSLLRLAVSYNEQFF.